The rows below give T cell receptor beta chains drawn from one sample of a study of T cells after yellow fever vaccination. TCRdb ran MiXCR on the 5' RACE reads and lists one entry per CDR3 protein. This table holds a few hundred thousand distinct CDR3 sequences, about 8.3% found once. Specimen: PBMCs, collected about 49 days after the first yellow fever vaccination. Receptors were obtained from a man between 18 and 35 years old who received the YFV17D yellow fever vaccine. CDR3s include the opening cysteine and the closing phenylalanine or tryptophan. Fields, in order: CDR3 protein, CDR3 DNA, V gene, D gene, J gene, CDR3 length, clone size. A D gene is named only where the DNA matches it firmly. Clone sizes are given selectively: once, few, many, or a class where the clone is expanded.

CAGRDRGPTGELFF,TGTGCCGGCCGGGACAGGGGGCCTACCGGGGAGCTGTTTTTT,TRBV6-1,TRBD1,TRBJ2-2,14,few
CSACKTGRGYEQYF,TGCAGTGCTTGCAAGACAGGCCGGGGGTACGAGCAGTACTTC,TRBV20-1,NA,TRBJ2-7,14,few
CSARGAGQGSEELFF,TGCAGTGCTAGGGGGGCGGGACAGGGGAGTGAGGAGCTGTTTTTT,TRBV20-1,TRBD1,TRBJ2-2,15,NA
CASSPGGASGGEQFF,TGTGCCAGCAGTCCGGGGGGGGCTAGCGGAGGAGAGCAGTTCTTC,TRBV12-3/TRBV12-4,TRBD2,TRBJ2-1,15,few
CASSQEQGASTEAFF,TGTGCCAGCAGCCAAGAACAGGGGGCTTCCACTGAAGCTTTCTTT,TRBV4-2,TRBD1,TRBJ1-1,15,NA
CASSVAEYSYEQYF,TGTGCCAGCAGTGTAGCGGAGTACTCCTACGAGCAGTACTTC,TRBV6-1,NA,TRBJ2-7,14,few
CASSLMGGADTQYF,TGTGCCAGCAGCTTAATGGGGGGAGCAGATACGCAGTATTTT,TRBV7-3,NA,TRBJ2-3,14,NA
CASSLGRVGGQETQYF,TGTGCCAGCAGCTTAGGAAGGGTAGGGGGTCAAGAGACCCAGTACTTC,TRBV11-2,NA,TRBJ2-5,16,NA
CASSQVGKTSGGVQETQYF,TGTGCCAGCAGCCAAGTGGGCAAAACTAGCGGGGGGGTACAAGAGACCCAGTACTTC,TRBV4-2,TRBD2,TRBJ2-5,19,few
CASSLRIPDTQYF,TGCGCCAGCAGCTTGCGCATTCCAGATACGCAGTATTTT,TRBV5-1,NA,TRBJ2-3,13,few
CAWGTGATGELFF,TGTGCCTGGGGGACAGGGGCCACCGGGGAGCTGTTTTTT,TRBV30,TRBD1,TRBJ2-2,13,few
CASTQQGAANYGYTF,TGTGCCAGCACCCAACAGGGGGCAGCTAACTATGGCTACACCTTC,TRBV5-5,TRBD1,TRBJ1-2,15,many
CSARGSGKRYEQYF,TGCAGTGCTAGAGGGTCAGGGAAGAGGTACGAGCAGTACTTC,TRBV20-1,NA,TRBJ2-7,14,NA
CASSRDRGADGYTF,TGCGCCAGCAGCAGGGACAGGGGTGCGGATGGCTACACCTTC,TRBV5-1,TRBD1,TRBJ1-2,14,NA
CASSGGLAGAWAFF,TGTGCCAGCAGTGGGGGACTAGCGGGGGCTTGGGCGTTCTTC,TRBV27,TRBD2,TRBJ2-1,14,few
CASSLMGGSDEQFF,TGTGCCAGCAGCTTAATGGGCGGGAGCGATGAGCAGTTCTTC,TRBV7-2,TRBD2,TRBJ2-1,14,many
CASRYRAPAAEAFF,TGTGCCAGCAGGTACCGGGCCCCAGCGGCTGAAGCTTTCTTT,TRBV5-5,NA,TRBJ1-1,14,many
CASSQVGGHEQYF,TGTGCCAGCAGCCAAGTAGGGGGACACGAGCAGTACTTC,TRBV3-1,NA,TRBJ2-7,13,few
CASSLHPRTNTGELFF,TGTGCCAGCAGCTTACACCCGAGAACGAACACCGGGGAGCTGTTTTTT,TRBV7-9,NA,TRBJ2-2,16,NA
CATSRPWGPGELFF,TGTGCCACCAGCAGACCCTGGGGGCCCGGGGAGCTGTTTTTT,TRBV15,NA,TRBJ2-2,14,few
CAIRRQTSGANVLTF,TGTGCCATCAGGAGACAGACCTCTGGGGCCAACGTCCTGACTTTC,TRBV10-3,NA,TRBJ2-6,15,few
CSVFLQGSGAYNEQFF,TGCAGCGTCTTCTTACAGGGGAGTGGGGCCTACAATGAGCAGTTCTTC,TRBV29-1,TRBD1,TRBJ2-1,16,many
CASSLGGHLNTEAFF,TGTGCCAGCAGCTTAGGGGGACATCTGAACACTGAAGCTTTCTTT,TRBV7-2,NA,TRBJ1-1,15,few
CATSVSGIHTEAFF,TGTGCCACCAGTGTGTCCGGGATCCACACTGAAGCTTTCTTT,TRBV24-1,NA,TRBJ1-1,14,NA
CSVGGQENTEAFF,TGCAGCGTTGGAGGACAGGAGAACACTGAAGCTTTCTTT,TRBV29-1,TRBD1,TRBJ1-1,13,NA
CASALFRGQGTANSNQPQHF,TGTGCCAGCGCCCTCTTCCGGGGACAGGGGACGGCTAATAGCAATCAGCCCCAGCATTTT,TRBV6-2/TRBV6-3,TRBD1,TRBJ1-5,20,NA
CASSLRSQQPQHF,TGTGCCAGCAGCCTCCGATCGCAACAGCCCCAGCATTTT,TRBV12-3/TRBV12-4,NA,TRBJ1-5,13,few
CASSYSMGLVYNEQFF,TGTGCCAGCAGTTACTCGATGGGACTAGTGTACAATGAGCAGTTCTTC,TRBV6-5,TRBD2,TRBJ2-1,16,few
CASSTTGGLIGEKLFF,TGCGCCAGCAGCACCACGGGGGGACTAATAGGGGAAAAACTGTTTTTT,TRBV5-1,NA,TRBJ1-4,16,few
CASSLGGDTYGYTF,TGCGCCAGCAGCTTGGGAGGGGACACCTATGGCTACACCTTC,TRBV5-1,NA,TRBJ1-2,14,NA
CASATGTEAFF,TGTGCCAGCGCTACTGGAACTGAAGCTTTCTTT,TRBV27,NA,TRBJ1-1,11,NA
CSARAGGVEQFF,TGCAGTGCTAGGGCGGGAGGAGTTGAGCAGTTCTTC,TRBV20-1,TRBD2,TRBJ2-1,12,few
CASSTPVMNTEAFF,TGTGCCAGCAGTACGCCAGTCATGAACACTGAAGCTTTCTTT,TRBV6-2/TRBV6-3,NA,TRBJ1-1,14,NA
CASSFGGHYGYTF,TGTGCCAGCAGTTTTGGGGGCCACTATGGCTACACCTTC,TRBV27,NA,TRBJ1-2,13,few
CASSSDREETQYF,TGCGCCAGCAGCTCCGACAGAGAAGAGACCCAGTACTTC,TRBV5-1,NA,TRBJ2-5,13,many
CAPPVPGQGVMIGYTF,TGTGCCCCCCCGGTTCCGGGACAGGGAGTTATGATCGGCTACACCTTC,TRBV21-1,NA,TRBJ1-2,16,NA
CASSLEGYIHF,TGTGCCAGCAGCTTAGAAGGGTACATCCACTTC,TRBV7-2,NA,TRBJ2-7,11,many